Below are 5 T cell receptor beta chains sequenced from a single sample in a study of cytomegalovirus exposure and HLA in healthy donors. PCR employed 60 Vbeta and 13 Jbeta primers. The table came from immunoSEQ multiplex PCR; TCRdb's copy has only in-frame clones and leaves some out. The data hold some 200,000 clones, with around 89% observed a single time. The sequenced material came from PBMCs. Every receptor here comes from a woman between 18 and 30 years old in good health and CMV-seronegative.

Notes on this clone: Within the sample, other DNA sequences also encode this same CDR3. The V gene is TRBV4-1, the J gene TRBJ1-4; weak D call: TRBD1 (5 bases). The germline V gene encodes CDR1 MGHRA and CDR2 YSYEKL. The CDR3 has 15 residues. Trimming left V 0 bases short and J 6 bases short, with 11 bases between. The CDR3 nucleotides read TGCGCCAGCAGCCAAGAAGGGCAGGGCTATGAAAAACTGTTTTTT. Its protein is CASSQEGQGYEKLFF.

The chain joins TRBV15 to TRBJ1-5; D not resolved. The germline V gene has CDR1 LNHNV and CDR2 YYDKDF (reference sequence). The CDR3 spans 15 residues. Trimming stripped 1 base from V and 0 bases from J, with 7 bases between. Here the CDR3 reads CATSRGTHSNQPQHF. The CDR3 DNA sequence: TGTGCCACCAGCAGAGGCACACATAGCAATCAGCCCCAGCATTTT.

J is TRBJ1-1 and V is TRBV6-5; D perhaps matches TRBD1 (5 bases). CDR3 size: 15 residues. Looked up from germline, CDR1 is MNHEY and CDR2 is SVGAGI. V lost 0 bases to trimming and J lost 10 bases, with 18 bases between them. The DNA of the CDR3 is TGTGCCAGCAGTTACTCGAGGCAATCAGCGGGACCAGCTTTCTTT. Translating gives CASSYSRQSAGPAFF.

The CDR3, as DNA: TGCGCCAGCAGCCAAGGACAGAGAAACACCATATATTTT. Encoded protein: CASSQGQRNTIYF. The chain is built from TRBV4-1 and TRBJ1-3, with a tentative D call TRBD1 (5 bases). Trimming took off 1 base at V and 5 bases at J, with 6 bases between the two ends. The CDR3 length is 13 residues. Germline V CDR1 and CDR2: MGHRA, YSYEKL.

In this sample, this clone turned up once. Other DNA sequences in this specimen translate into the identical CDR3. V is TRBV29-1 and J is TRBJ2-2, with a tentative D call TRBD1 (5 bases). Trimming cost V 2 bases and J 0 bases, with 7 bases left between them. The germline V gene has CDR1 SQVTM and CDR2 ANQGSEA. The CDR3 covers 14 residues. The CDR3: CSVEQGTNTGELFF. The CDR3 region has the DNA TGCAGCGTTGAACAGGGAACGAACACCGGGGAGCTGTTTTTT.